This TCR beta chain was recovered during a study of T cell responses to AZD1222 COVID-19 vaccine (dated by TCRdb to the early 2020s). As for the study more broadly: AZD1222 recipients whose second dose came at about 4 weeks and those whose second dose came at about 12 weeks were combined into one group, since spike-specific TCR depth and breadth did not differ between the two schedules. A total of 230 to 250 trial participants underwent TCR sequencing, of whom 207 had received two doses of AZD1222 and 26 had received two doses of the MenACWY control vaccine. Trial participants were enrolled by age into subgroups of 18-55, 56-69 and 70-plus years, and around 150, 28 and 57 TCR-sequenced participants, respectively, were included in these subgroups.

Remarks on this clone: What antigen it recognizes has not been identified. Base qualities are missing; no much larger clone stands one base away.

What the work shows at the level of the full study, not this receptor alone: Spike-specific TCR breadth and depth rose significantly after two AZD1222 doses compared with day 0 and with MenACWY recipients. Only a handful of AZD1222 recipients were SARS-CoV-2 seropositive at baseline, limiting conclusions about previously exposed vaccinees. In the small 56-69-year group, the increase in depth fell short of significance, most likely because of low power. Reportedly, close to half of the unique spike-specific TCRs recognized epitopes lying outside the regions that are mutated in the B.1.351 and B.1.1.7 variants. Most participants were white British and females outnumbered males, and the authors suggested that clonal diversity may have been underestimated. No day 14 peak-response samples were available, so repertoires were characterized only after the peak T cell response. The whole spike protein was spanned by vaccine-associated CD4 TCRs, and dominant responses were seen in regions 160-218 and 743-854.

The CDR3 regions of human TCRbeta chains were subjected to immunosequencing. In the original analysis: Repertoire TCRs were checked for matches against a reference library of SARS-CoV-2-specific TCRs that had been generated using the MIRA antigen-specificity platform. Breadth was defined as the fraction of unique TCRs that were SARS-CoV-2-associated. Depth was defined as the fraction of total T cells that were SARS-CoV-2-associated. Using the MIRA data, each spike-specific TCR was assigned both to the spike region to which the TCR was reactive and to a CD4 or CD8 class. Log10-transformed breadth and depth values were compared by one-way ANOVA with Sidak's multiple comparisons tests. TCRdb limited this immuneACCESS table to in-frame rearrangements with V and J called. A share of clones is missing; checked studies link under half to unresolved V genes, and the rest is unexplained. The V and J calls and clone size were taken over from that table, and D and trimming were inferred from the DNA. The sample table holds about 120,000 clones, of which approximately 86% were seen once. Jointly, the top ten make up over 7.5% of the sample.

A distance of 19 bases separates the germline ends of V and J, which lose 5 bases and 6 bases respectively. Sequences SGHTA (CDR1) and FQGTGA (CDR2) are obtained from the germline V gene. Taken from cysteine to phenylalanine, the CDR3 has 16 residues. The retained sequence is limited to the CDR3, 48 bases, with the frame set at the first base. Taken with the paper, the label for time point translates to: baseline before first vaccination. Vaccinee samples were obtained from the UK trials COV001 and COV002, which included a single-blind randomized controlled phase 2/3 trial of AZD1222 (ChAdOx1 nCoV-19) in healthy adults. For TCRbeta chain sequencing, PBMC samples from trial participants were taken at day 0 and at day 28 after the second dose.

The chain uses TRBV7-3 and TRBJ2-2; perhaps TRBD2 is the D gene, with 6 bases matching. The receptor comes from an adult in good health. The sequencing used peripheral blood, collected on day 0 of AZD1222 vaccination. The DNA sequence reads TGTGCCAGCAGCCCCGGCGGGACCCAAAAGTCCGGGGAGCTGTTTTTT. This yields the protein CASSPGGTQKSGELFF.